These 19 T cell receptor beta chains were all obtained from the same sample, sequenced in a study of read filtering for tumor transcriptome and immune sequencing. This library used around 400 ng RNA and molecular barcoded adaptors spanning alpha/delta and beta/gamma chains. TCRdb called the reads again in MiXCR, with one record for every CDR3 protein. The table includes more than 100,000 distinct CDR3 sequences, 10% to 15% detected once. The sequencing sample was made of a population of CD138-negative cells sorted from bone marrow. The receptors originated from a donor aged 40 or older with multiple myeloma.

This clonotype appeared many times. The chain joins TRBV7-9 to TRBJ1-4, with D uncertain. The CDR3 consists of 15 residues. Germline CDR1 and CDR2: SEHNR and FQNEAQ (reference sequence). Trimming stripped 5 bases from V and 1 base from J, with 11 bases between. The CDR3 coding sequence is TGTGCCAGCAGCGGAGGCCGAGGAACTAATGAAAAACTGTTTTTT. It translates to CASSGGRGTNEKLFF.

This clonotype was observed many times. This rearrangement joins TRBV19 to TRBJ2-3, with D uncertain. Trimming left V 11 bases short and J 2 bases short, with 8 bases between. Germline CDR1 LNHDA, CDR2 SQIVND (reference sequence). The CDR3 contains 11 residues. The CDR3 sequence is CARKPTDTQYF. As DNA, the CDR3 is TGTGCCCGTAAACCCACAGATACGCAGTATTTT.

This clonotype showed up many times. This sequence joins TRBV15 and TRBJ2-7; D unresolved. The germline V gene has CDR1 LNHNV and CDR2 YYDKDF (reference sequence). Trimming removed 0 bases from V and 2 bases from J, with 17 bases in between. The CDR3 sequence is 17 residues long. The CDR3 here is CATSRENRQYTTYEQYF. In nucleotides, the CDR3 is TGTGCCACCAGCAGAGAAAATCGACAATACACTACCTACGAGCAGTACTTC.

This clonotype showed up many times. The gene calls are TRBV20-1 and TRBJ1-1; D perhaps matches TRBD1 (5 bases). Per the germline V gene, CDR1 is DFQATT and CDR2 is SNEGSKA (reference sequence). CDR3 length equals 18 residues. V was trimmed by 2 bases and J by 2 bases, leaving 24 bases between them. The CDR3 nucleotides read TGCAGTGCTAGACCTCTCCCGGGACGGCCTGTACACAACACTGAAGCTTTCTTT. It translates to CSARPLPGRPVHNTEAFF.

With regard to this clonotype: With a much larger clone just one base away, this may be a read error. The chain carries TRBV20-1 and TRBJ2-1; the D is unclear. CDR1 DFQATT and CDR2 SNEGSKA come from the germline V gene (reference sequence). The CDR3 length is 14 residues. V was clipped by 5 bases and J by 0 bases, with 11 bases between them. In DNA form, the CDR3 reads TGCAGTGCTCCATACGAAGGCTCCTACAATGAGCAGTTCTTC. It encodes CSAPYEGSYNEQFF.

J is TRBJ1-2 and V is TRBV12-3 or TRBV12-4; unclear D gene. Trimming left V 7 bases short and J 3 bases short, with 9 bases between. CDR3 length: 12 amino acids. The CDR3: CASNAGYYGYTF. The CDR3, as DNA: TGTGCCAGCAACGCGGGGTACTATGGCTACACCTTC.

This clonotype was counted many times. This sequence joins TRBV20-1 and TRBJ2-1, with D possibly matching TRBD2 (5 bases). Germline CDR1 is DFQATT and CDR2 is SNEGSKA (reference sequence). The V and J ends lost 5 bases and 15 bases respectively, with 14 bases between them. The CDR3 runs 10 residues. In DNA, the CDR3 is TGCAGTGCTTACCGGGATTCGCCGTTCTTC. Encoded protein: CSAYRDSPFF.

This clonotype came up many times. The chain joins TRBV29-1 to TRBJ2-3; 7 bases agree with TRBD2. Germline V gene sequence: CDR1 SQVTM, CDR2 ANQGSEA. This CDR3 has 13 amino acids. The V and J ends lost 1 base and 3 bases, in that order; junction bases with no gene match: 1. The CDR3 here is CSVEGEGTDTQYF. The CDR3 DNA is TGCAGCGTTGAAGGGGAGGGGACAGATACGCAGTATTTT.

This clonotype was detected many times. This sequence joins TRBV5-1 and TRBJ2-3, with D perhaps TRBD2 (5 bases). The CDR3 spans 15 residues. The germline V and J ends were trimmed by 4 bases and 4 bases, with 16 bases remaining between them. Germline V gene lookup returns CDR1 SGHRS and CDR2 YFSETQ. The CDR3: CASSTPDGVADTQYF. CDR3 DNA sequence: TGCGCCAGCAGCACCCCGGACGGGGTCGCAGATACGCAGTATTTT.

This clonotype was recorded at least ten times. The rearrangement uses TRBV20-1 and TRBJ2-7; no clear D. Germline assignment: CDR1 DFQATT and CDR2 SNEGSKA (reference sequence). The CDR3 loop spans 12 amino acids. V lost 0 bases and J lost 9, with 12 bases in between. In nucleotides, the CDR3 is TGCAGTGCTAGAGATCAAGGGTCCGGGCAGTACTTC. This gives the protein CSARDQGSGQYF.

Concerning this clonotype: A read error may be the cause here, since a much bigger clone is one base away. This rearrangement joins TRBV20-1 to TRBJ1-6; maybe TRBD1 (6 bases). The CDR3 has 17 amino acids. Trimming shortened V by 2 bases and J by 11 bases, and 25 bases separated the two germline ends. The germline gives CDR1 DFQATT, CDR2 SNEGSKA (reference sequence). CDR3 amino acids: CSARKTQGPGRNPPLHF. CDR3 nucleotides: TGCAGTGCTAGAAAAACTCAGGGGCCCGGGAGGAATCCACCCCTCCACTTT.

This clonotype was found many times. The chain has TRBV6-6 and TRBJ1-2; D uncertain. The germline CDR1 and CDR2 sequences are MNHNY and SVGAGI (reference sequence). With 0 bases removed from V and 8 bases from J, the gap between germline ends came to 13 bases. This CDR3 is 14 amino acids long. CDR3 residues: CASSYSTLLLGYTF. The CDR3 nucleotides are TGTGCCAGCAGTTACTCGACCCTTCTCCTCGGCTACACCTTC.

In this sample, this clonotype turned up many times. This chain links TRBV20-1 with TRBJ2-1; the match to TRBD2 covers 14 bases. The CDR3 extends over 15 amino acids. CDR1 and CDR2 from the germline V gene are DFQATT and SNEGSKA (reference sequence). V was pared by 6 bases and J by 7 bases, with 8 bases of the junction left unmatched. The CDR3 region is CSADPGTSGRNEQFF. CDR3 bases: TGCAGTGCCGATCCCGGGACTAGCGGGAGAAATGAGCAGTTCTTC.

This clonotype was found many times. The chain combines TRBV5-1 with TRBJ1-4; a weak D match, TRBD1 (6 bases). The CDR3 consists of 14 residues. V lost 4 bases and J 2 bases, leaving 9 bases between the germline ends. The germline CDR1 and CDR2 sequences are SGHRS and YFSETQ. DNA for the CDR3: TGCGCCAGCAGCACCCAGGGGACTAATGAAAAACTGTTTTTT. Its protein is CASSTQGTNEKLFF.

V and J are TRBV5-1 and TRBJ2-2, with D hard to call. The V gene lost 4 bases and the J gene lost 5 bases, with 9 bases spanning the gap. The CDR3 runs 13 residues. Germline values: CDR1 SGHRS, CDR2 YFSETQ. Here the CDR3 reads CASSPPKTGELFF. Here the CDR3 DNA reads TGCGCCAGCAGCCCCCCTAAGACCGGGGAGCTGTTTTTT.

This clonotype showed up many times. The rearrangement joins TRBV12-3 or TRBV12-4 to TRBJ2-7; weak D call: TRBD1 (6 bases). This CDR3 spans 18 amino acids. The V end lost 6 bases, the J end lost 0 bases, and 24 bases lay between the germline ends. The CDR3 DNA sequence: TGTGCCAGCAGCGACTCCACAGGGAACCAGCTTACCTCCTACGAGCAGTACTTC. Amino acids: CASSDSTGNQLTSYEQYF.

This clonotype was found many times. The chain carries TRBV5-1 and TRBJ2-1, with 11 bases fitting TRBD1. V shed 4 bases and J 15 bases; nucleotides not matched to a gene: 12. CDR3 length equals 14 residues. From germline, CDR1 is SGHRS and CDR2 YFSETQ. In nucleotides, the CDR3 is TGCGCCAGCAGCCCGGGACAGGGGGTATTGATTCTGTTCTTC. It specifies CASSPGQGVLILFF.

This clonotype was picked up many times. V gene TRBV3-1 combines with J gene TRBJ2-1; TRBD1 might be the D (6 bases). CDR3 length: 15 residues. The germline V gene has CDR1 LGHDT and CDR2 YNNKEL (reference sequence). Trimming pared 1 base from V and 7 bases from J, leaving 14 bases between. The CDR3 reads CASSQGRGLGNEQFF. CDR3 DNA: TGTGCCAGCAGCCAAGGAAGGGGGTTAGGAAATGAGCAGTTCTTC.

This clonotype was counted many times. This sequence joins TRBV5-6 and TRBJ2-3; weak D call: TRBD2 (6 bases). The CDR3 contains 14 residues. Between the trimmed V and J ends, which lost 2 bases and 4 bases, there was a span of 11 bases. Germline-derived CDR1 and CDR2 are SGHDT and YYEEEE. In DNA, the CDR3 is TGTGCCAGCAGCTTTAGCGGAGCCTCAGATACGCAGTATTTT. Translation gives CASSFSGASDTQYF.